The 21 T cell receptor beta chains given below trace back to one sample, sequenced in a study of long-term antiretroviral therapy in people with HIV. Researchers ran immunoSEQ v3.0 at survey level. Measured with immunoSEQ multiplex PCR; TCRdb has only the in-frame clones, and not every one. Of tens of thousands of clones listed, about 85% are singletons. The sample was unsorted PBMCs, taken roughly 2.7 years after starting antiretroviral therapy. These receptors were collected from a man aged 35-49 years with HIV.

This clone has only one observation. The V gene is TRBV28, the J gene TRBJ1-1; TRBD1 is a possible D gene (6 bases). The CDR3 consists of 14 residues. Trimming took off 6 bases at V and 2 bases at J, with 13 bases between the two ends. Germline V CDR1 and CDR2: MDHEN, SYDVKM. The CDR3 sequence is CASRRQERNTEAFF. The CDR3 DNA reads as TGTGCCAGCAGGAGACAGGAACGAAACACTGAAGCTTTCTTT.

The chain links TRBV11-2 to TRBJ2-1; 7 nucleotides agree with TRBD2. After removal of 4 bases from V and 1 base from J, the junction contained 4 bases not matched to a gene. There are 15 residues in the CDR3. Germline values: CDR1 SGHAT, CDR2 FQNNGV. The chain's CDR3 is CASSSRLASYNEQFF. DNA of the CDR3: TGTGCCAGCAGCTCTAGACTAGCTTCCTACAATGAGCAGTTCTTC.

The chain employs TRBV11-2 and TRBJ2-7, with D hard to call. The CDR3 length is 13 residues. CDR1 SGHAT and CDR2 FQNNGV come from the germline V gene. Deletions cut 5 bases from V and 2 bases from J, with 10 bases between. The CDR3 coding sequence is TGTGCCAGCAGCCCTGGCCGAGCCTACGAGCAGTACTTC. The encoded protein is CASSPGRAYEQYF.

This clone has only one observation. The CDR3 region has the DNA TGTGCCACCAGCAGAGACAGGGTGAATGAGCAGTTCTTC. Its translation is CATSRDRVNEQFF. This rearrangement joins TRBV15 to TRBJ2-1; D might be TRBD1 (5 bases). The CDR3 loop spans 13 amino acids. CDR1 and CDR2 from the germline V gene are LNHNV and YYDKDF (reference sequence). V lost 0 bases, J lost 7 bases, and 7 bases lay in between.

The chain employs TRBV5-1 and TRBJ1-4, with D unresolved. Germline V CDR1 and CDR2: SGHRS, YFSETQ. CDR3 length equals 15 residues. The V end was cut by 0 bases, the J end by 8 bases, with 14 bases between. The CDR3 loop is CASSLAGGGGEKLFF. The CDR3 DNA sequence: TGCGCCAGCAGCTTGGCCGGTGGCGGAGGAGAAAAACTGTTTTTT.

CDR3 protein: CASSLKVGRSYEQYF. The DNA for the CDR3 is TGTGCCAGCAGCTTAAAAGTGGGCAGATCCTACGAGCAGTACTTC. The rearrangement links TRBV11-2 to TRBJ2-7; D ambiguous. Trimming stripped 2 bases from V and 1 base from J, with 12 bases between. The CDR3 extends over 15 amino acids. The germline V gene has CDR1 SGHAT and CDR2 FQNNGV. The full variable domain, rest sourced from reference TRBV11-2 and TRBJ2-7, is EAGVAQSPRYKIIEKRQSVAFWCNPISGHATLYWYQQILGQGPKLLIQFQNNGVVDDSQLPKDRFSAERLKGVDSTLKIQPAKLEDSAVYLCASSLKVGRSYEQYFGPGTRLTVT.

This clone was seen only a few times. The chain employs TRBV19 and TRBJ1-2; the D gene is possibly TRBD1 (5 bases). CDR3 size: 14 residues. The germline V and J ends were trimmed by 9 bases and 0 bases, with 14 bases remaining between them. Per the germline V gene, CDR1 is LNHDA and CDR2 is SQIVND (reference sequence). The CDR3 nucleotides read TGTGCCAGCGCCTCCGGGGGAACTAACTATGGCTACACCTTC. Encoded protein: CASASGGTNYGYTF.

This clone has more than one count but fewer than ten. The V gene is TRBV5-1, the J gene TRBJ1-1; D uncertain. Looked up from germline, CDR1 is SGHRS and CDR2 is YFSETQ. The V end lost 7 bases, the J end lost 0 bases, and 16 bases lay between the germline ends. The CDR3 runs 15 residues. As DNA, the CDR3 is TGCGCCAGCCGAACGGTGGACGCTCTGAACACTGAAGCTTTCTTT. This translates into CASRTVDALNTEAFF.

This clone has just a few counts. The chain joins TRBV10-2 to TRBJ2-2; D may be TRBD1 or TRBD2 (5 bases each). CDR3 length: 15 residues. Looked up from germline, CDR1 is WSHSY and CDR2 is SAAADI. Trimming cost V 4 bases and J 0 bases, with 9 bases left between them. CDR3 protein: CASSGGDPNTGELFF. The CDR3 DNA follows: TGCGCCAGCAGTGGAGGGGATCCGAACACCGGGGAGCTGTTTTTT.

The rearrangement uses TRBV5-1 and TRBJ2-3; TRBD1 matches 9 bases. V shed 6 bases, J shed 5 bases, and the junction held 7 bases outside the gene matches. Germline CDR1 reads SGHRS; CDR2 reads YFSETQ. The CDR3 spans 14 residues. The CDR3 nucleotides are TGCGCCAGCACCATAGACAGGGGGAGAGATACGCAGTATTTT. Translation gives CASTIDRGRDTQYF.

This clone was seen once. CDR3 residues: CATMTGPSGGANVLTF. CDR3 nucleotide sequence: TGTGCCACCATGACAGGGCCATCCGGAGGGGCCAACGTCCTGACTTTC. This chain uses TRBV5-5 with TRBJ2-6, with 7 bases lining up with TRBD1. The germline V gene encodes CDR1 SGHKS and CDR2 YYEKEE (reference sequence). The V segment lost 9 bases and the J segment 4 bases; nucleotides outside the gene matches: 13. The CDR3 is 16 residues long.

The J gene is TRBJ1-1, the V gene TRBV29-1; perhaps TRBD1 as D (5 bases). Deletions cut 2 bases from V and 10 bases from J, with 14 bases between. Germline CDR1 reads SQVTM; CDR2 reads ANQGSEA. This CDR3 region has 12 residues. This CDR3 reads CSVETRGQGAFF. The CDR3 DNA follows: TGCAGCGTTGAAACGAGAGGGCAGGGAGCTTTCTTT.

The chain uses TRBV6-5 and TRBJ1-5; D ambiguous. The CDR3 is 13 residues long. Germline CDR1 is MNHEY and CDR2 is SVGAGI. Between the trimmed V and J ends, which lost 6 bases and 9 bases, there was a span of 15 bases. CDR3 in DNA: TGTGCCAGCAGCGGACGGAGTAGAGGGCCCCAGCATTTT. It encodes CASSGRSRGPQHF.

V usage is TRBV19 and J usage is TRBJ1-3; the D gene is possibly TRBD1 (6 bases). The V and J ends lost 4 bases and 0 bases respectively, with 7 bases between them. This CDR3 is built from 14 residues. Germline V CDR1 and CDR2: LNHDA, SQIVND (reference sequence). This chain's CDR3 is CASSNRDSGNTIYF. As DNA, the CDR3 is TGTGCCAGTAGTAACAGGGACTCTGGAAACACCATATATTTT.

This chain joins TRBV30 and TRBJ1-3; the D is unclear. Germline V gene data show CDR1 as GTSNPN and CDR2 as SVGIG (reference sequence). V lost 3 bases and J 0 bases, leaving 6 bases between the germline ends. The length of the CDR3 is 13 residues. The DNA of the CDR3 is TGTGCCTGGAGCGAGGTCTCTGGAAACACCATATATTTT. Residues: CAWSEVSGNTIYF.

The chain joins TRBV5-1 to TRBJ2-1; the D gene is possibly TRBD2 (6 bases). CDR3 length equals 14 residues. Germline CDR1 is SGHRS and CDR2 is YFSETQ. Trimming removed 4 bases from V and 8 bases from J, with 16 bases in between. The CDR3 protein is CASSGGQEGHEQFF. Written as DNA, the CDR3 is TGCGCCAGCAGCGGAGGGCAGGAGGGACATGAGCAGTTCTTC.

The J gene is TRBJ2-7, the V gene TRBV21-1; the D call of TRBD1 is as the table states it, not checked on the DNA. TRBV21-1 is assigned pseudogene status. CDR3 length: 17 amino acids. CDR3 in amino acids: CASTSPPDRARSYEQYF. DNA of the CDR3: TGTGCCAGCACCTCCCCGCCGGACAGGGCTCGCTCCTACGAGCAGTACTTC.

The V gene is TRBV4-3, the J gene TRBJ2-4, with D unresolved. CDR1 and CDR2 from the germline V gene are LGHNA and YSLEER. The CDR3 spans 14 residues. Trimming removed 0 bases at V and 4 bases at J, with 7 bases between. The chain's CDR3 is CASSQDLRKNIQYF. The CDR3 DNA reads TGCGCCAGCAGCCAAGATCTCAGGAAAAACATTCAGTACTTC.

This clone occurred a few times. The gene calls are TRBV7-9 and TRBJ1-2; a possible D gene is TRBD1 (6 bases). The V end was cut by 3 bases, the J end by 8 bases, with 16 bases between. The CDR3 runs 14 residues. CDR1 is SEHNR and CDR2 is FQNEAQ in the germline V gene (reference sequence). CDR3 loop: CASSLPGESQGYTF. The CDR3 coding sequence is TGTGCCAGCAGCTTGCCAGGGGAGTCTCAGGGCTACACCTTC.

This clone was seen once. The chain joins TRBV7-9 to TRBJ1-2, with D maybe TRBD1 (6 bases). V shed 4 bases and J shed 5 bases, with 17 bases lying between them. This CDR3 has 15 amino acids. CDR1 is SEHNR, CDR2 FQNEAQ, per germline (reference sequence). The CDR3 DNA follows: TGTGCCAGCAGCTCCGACTACAGGGATTTTTATGGCTACACCTTC. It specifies CASSSDYRDFYGYTF.

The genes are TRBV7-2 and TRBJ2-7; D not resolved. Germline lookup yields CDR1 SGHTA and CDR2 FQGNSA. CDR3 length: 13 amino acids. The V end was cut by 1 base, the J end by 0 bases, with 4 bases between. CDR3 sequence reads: CASSLGFSYEQYF. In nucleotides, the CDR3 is TGTGCCAGCAGCTTAGGGTTCTCCTACGAGCAGTACTTC.